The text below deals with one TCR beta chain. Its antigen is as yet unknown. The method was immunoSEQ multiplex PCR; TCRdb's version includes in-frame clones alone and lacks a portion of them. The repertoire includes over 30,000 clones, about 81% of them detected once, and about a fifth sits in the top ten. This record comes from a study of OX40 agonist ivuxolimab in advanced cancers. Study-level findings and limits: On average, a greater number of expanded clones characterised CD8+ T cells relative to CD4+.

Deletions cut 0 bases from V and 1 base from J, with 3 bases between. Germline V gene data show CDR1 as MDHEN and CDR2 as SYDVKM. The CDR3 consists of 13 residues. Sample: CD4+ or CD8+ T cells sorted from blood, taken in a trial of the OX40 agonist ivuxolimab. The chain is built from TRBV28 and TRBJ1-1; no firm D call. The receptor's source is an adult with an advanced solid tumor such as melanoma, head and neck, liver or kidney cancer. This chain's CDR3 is CASSLWGNTEAFF. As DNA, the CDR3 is TGTGCCAGCAGTTTATGGGGGAACACTGAAGCTTTCTTT.